Listed below are T cell receptor beta chains from one sample, sequenced in a study of T-cell reconstitution after alpha-beta-depleted transplantation in children. TCRdb ran MiXCR on the PCR reads and lists one entry per CDR3 protein. The sample records under 150,000 distinct CDR3 sequences, roughly 10% being singletons. The input for sequencing was PBMCs, mostly from graft donor cells, taken 180 days after TCRalphabeta/CD19-depleted stem cell transplant. Receptors originate from a girl less than two years old who had a stem cell transplant for combined immunodeficiency, so the T cells may come from the graft donor. Each CDR3 is given with its conserved first and last residue. A D gene is named only where the DNA matches it firmly. A row's size may be missing; if present it is once, few, many or a size class.

>TRBJ2-2|-|-|TRBV10-3|13
TGTGCCATCAGTGAGTCTCCCACCCGGGAGCTGTTTTTT
CAISESPTRELFF
>TRBJ2-5|TRBD1|-|TRBV20-1|13
TGCAGTGCTGAAGACAGGGCCCAAGAGACCCAGTACTTC
CSAEDRAQETQYF
>TRBJ2-1|TRBD2|-|TRBV5-1|17
TGCGCCAGCAGCTTGGGGGGCGGACTAGCGGGAGTCAATGAGCAGTTCTTC
CASSLGGGLAGVNEQFF
>TRBJ2-1|TRBD2|many|TRBV20-1|15
TGCAGTGCTAGAGATCTAGCGGGAGGGCCCAATGAGCAGTTCTTC
CSARDLAGGPNEQFF
>TRBJ2-7|-|-|TRBV7-2|13
TGTGCCAGCAGCTTAAATCCCTCCTACGAGCAGTACTTC
CASSLNPSYEQYF
>TRBJ2-1|TRBD2|few|TRBV7-7|17
TGTGCCAGCAGCTTAAGGACTAGCCTCAGCTCCTACAATGAGCAGTTCTTC
CASSLRTSLSSYNEQFF
>TRBJ1-4|TRBD1|-|TRBV6-2/TRBV6-3|17
TGTGCCAGCAGTTACTCGACAGGGAGAGGCTCGGATGAAAAACTGTTTTTT
CASSYSTGRGSDEKLFF
>TRBJ1-6|-|once|TRBV5-1|14
TGCGCCAGCAGCCCGGACATGGGGCATTCACCCCTCCACTTT
CASSPDMGHSPLHF
>TRBJ2-2|TRBD2|few|TRBV6-5|18
TGTGCCAGCAGTTACTCTCCTAGCGGGGAAATTAACACCGGGGAGCTGTTTTTT
CASSYSPSGEINTGELFF
>TRBJ1-5|-|few|TRBV4-3|14
TGCGCCAGCAGCCAAGTACCGGACAATCAGCCCCAGCATTTT
CASSQVPDNQPQHF
>TRBJ2-1|TRBD1|-|TRBV28|16
TGTGCCAGCAGTTCCCCCGGGACAGGTGGGATACATGAGCAGTTCTTC
CASSSPGTGGIHEQFF
>TRBJ2-1|TRBD2|-|TRBV7-2|15
TGTGCCAGCAGCTTACAGCGGGGGGGCCGGAATGAGCAGTTCTTC
CASSLQRGGRNEQFF
>TRBJ2-2|TRBD2|few|TRBV24-1|17
TGTGCCACCAGTGATTCGCCGGGACTAACGAACACCGGGGAGCTGTTTTTT
CATSDSPGLTNTGELFF
>TRBJ1-1|-|-|TRBV5-1|15
TGCGCCAGCAGCCCCGAAGGTTTTGGTTATGCCGAAGCTTTCTTT
CASSPEGFGYAEAFF
>TRBJ1-2|TRBD1|few|TRBV20-1|14
TGCAGTGCTAGAGATCCCGGGACAGTTTATGGCTACACCTTC
CSARDPGTVYGYTF
>TRBJ2-7|TRBD2|few|TRBV28|17
TGTGCCAGCAGTCCGGGACTAGTAACCGTAAGCTCCTACGAGCAGTACTTC
CASSPGLVTVSSYEQYF
>TRBJ2-3|TRBD2|many|TRBV20-1|14
TGCAGTGCCCCCTGGAGCGGGGGGGCAGATACGCAGTATTTT
CSAPWSGGADTQYF
>TRBJ2-7|-|many|TRBV20-1|11
TGCAGTGCCACGGAAGACTACGAGCAGTACTTC
CSATEDYEQYF
>TRBJ1-5|-|-|TRBV7-2|14
TGTGCCAGCAGCTTCACAGGACCCAATCAGCCCCAGCATTTT
CASSFTGPNQPQHF
>TRBJ2-3|TRBD2|-|TRBV12-3/TRBV12-4|14
TGTGCCAGCAGTCCCGGGACTAGGACAGATACGCAGTATTTT
CASSPGTRTDTQYF
>TRBJ2-3|-|few|TRBV10-3|12
TGTGCCATCAGTGCAGGGGCAGATACGCAGTATTTT
CAISAGADTQYF
>TRBJ1-5|-|-|TRBV6-7|15
TGTGCCAGCAGATTCTCGGGGGGCGCGTGTCAGCCCCAGCATTTT
CASRFSGGACQPQHF
>TRBJ2-5|-|-|TRBV19|14
TGTGCCAGTCGCCTTTGGGCAGGGGAAGAGACCCAGTACTTC
CASRLWAGEETQYF
>TRBJ2-7|-|many|TRBV12-3/TRBV12-4|13
TGTGCCAGCAGTTTTGGACAGTCCTACGAGCAGTACTTC
CASSFGQSYEQYF
>TRBJ2-3|-|-|TRBV10-3|16
TGTGCCACGTCCTCAGACAGGACAACTAGCACAGATACGCAGTATTTT
CATSSDRTTSTDTQYF
>TRBJ2-7|-|few|TRBV5-1|13
TGCGCCAGCAGCTTGGCCCAGGCCTACGAGCAGTACTTC
CASSLAQAYEQYF
>TRBJ2-1|TRBD2|-|TRBV2|16
TGTGCCAGCAGTGGCCTGACTAGCGGGAGCCACAATGAGCAGTTCTTC
CASSGLTSGSHNEQFF
>TRBJ1-5|TRBD1|-|TRBV9|15
TGTGCCAGCAGCGTAGGGACAGGGCCCAATCAGCCCCAGCATTTT
CASSVGTGPNQPQHF
>TRBJ2-4|-|few|TRBV7-2|15
TGTGCCAGCAGCCTAGCCCCCCAGGGCGGGGACATTCAGTACTTC
CASSLAPQGGDIQYF
>TRBJ2-5|TRBD1|-|TRBV20-1|13
TGCAGTGCCCCGACAGGGGGTGGGGAGACCCAGTACTTC
CSAPTGGGETQYF
>TRBJ2-1|-|-|TRBV4-1|17
TGCGCCAGCAGCCAAGCGGTCCTACTGAGCTCCTACAATGAGCAGTTCTTC
CASSQAVLLSSYNEQFF
>TRBJ2-7|-|-|TRBV7-6|13
TGTGCCAGCAGCTTAGGACAGGACTACGAGCAGTACTTC
CASSLGQDYEQYF
>TRBJ2-2|-|-|TRBV6-1|15
TGTGCCAGCAGTGAATGGACAGACTTCACCGGGGAGCTGTTTTTT
CASSEWTDFTGELFF
>TRBJ2-5|TRBD2|few|TRBV12-3/TRBV12-4|12
TGTGCCAGCAGACCTACTAGCGGGACCCAGTACTTC
CASRPTSGTQYF
>TRBJ2-3|-|many|TRBV29-1|12
TGCAGCGTTGAACCTAGCACAGATACGCAGTATTTT
CSVEPSTDTQYF
>TRBJ2-5|TRBD1|-|TRBV20-1|12
TGCAGTGCTAGACAGGGGGCTGAGACCCAGTACTTC
CSARQGAETQYF
>TRBJ2-3|-|many|TRBV5-1|15
TGCGCCAGCAGCTTGGGGGACGGTAGCACAGATACGCAGTATTTT
CASSLGDGSTDTQYF
>TRBJ2-3|-|few|TRBV15|13
TGTGCCACCAGCAGAGATAGGACAGATACGCAGTATTTT
CATSRDRTDTQYF
>TRBJ2-2|-|-|TRBV12-3/TRBV12-4|16
TGTGCCAGCAGTCCTGGACAGTCTATCAACACCGGGGAGCTGTTTTTT
CASSPGQSINTGELFF
>TRBJ1-6|-|many|TRBV28|14
TGTGCCAGCAGGACGACACCGAATAATTCACCCCTCCACTTT
CASRTTPNNSPLHF
>TRBJ1-2|-|-|TRBV7-9|15
TGTGCAGGCGTTGGAGGAGGGGAGTTAGCCTATGGCTACACCTTC
CAGVGGGELAYGYTF
>TRBJ2-3|TRBD2|-|TRBV5-1|17
TGCGCCAGCAGCATCCTAGCGGGAGGGGATTTCGTAGATACGCAGTATTTT
CASSILAGGDFVDTQYF